This T cell receptor (beta chain) was identified in a study of human T cells and chemical hapten exposure. Trimming removed 4 bases at V and 5 bases at J, with 8 bases between. The CDR3 totals 12 residues. Time point indicated: pre-sensitization, week 0. Sample treatment: therapeutic diphenylcyclopropenone sensitization with weekly scalp DPC. MiXCR, applied by TCRdb to the RACE reads, yields one record per CDR3 protein. This sample has roughly 80,000 distinct CDR3 sequences, with approximately 14% found just once. This clonotype was observed at least ten times. The sample in question was whole blood, obtained in connection with sensitization to the hapten diphenylcyclopropenone (DPC). This clonotype was sampled from a woman in her 50s with alopecia areata. Some clones in this sample may be carry-over from other donors' samples. The chain combines TRBV12-3 or TRBV12-4 with TRBJ1-1, with D perhaps matching TRBD1 (6 bases). CDR3 nucleotide sequence: TGTGCCAGCAGTTACAGGGAAACTGAAGCTTTCTTT. This codes for CASSYRETEAFF.